This section outlines one T cell receptor beta chain sequence together with its context. The data were taken from a study of beta chain features in type 1 diabetes. Sequencing targeted expressed TCRB transcripts, as all isolated RNA had been reverse transcribed. Measured with immunoSEQ multiplex PCR; TCRdb has only the in-frame clones, and not every one. The sample includes some 300,000 clones, around 7.8% of them seen just once. Sequenced: central memory CD4+ T cells from blood. The TCR comes from a woman aged 18-29 years in good health.

This CDR3 is CASSQHLGAAGYTF. CDR3 nucleotides: TGCGCCAGCAGCCAACACCTCGGGGCCGCCGGCTACACCTTC. V gene TRBV4-3 combines with J gene TRBJ1-2, with D possibly matching TRBD1 (5 bases). Trimming pared 2 bases from V and 8 bases from J, leaving 15 bases between. This CDR3 has 14 amino acids. Germline values: CDR1 LGHNA, CDR2 YSLEER.